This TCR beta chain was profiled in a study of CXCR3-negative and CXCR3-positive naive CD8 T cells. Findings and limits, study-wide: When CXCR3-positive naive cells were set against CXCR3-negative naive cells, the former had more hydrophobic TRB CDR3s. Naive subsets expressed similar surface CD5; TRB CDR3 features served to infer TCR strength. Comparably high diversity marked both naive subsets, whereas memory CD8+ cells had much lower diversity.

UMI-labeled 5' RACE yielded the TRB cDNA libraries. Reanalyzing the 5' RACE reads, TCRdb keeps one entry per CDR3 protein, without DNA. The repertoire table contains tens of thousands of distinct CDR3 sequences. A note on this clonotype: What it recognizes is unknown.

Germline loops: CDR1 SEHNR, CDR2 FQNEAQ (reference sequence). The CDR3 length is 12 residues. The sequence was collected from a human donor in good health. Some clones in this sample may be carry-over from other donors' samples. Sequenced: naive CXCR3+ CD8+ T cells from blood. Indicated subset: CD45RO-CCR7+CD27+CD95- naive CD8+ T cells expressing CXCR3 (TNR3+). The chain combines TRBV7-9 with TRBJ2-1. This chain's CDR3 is CASSLQADEQFF.